This TCR beta chain came from a study of T cell changes during pregnancy in multiple sclerosis. Measured with immunoSEQ multiplex PCR; TCRdb has only the in-frame clones, and not every one. The sample shows under 100,000 clones, approximately 94% of them seen only once. CDR1 and CDR2 from the germline V gene are SEHNR and FQNEAQ (reference sequence). The CDR3 is 13 amino acids. Germline trimming cut 4 bases from V and 4 bases from J; bases unmatched to any gene: 1. The chain links TRBV7-9 to TRBJ1-2, with 9 nucleotides matching TRBD1. This specimen was peripheral blood, taken in the third trimester of pregnancy. The TCR was taken from a female donor with multiple sclerosis, enrolled in a pregnancy study. Here the CDR3 reads CASSSGQGYGYTF. CDR3 nucleotides: TGTGCCAGCAGCTCGGGACAGGGCTATGGCTACACCTTC.